This T cell receptor (beta chain) was observed in a study of siplizumab effects on memory and regulatory T cells. Clones were read by immunoSEQ multiplex PCR, and TCRdb kept only the in-frame ones, dropping some. The table shows under 140,000 clones, with 80% to 95% occurring only once. Whole-study results and caveats: In unstimulated cells, naive T cells appeared more diverse than memory T cells and seemed major alloresponse contributors. Unstimulated subset assignment was obtained for only a minor fraction of alloreactive clones. Tregs proliferating in siplizumab cultures lacked confirmation of their suppressive function.

This clone is a singleton in its sample. Its antigen is not identified. The CDR3 consists of 15 residues. Trimming removed 2 bases at V and 6 bases at J, with 13 bases between. CDR1 is SGHTA and CDR2 is FQGNSA in the germline V gene. The source of this sequence is a human donor in good health. This chain uses TRBV7-2 with TRBJ2-2, with a tentative D call TRBD2 (7 bases). The sequenced sample was CD4+ T cells sorted from blood. The CDR3 DNA reads TGTGCCAGCAGCTTACGCTCGGGGGGCGCCGGGGAGCTGTTTTTT. The encoded protein is CASSLRSGGAGELFF.